These T cell receptor beta chains were read from a single sample in a study of cytomegalovirus exposure and HLA in healthy donors. Generated by immunoSEQ multiplex PCR, the TCRdb table keeps only in-frame clones and is missing some. This table holds 90,000 to 150,000 clones, approximately 80% found once. The specimen sequenced was PBMCs. Every receptor here comes from a middle-aged man in good health and CMV-seropositive. Each CDR3 is given with its conserved first and last residue. The D gene is left open where the match is weak. Some rows mark clone size as missing; the rest say once, few, many or name a class of expanded clone.

V	D	J	length	size	CDR3	DNA
TRBV7-9	-	TRBJ2-2	13	-	CSSSLTGTGELFF	TGTTCCAGCAGTTTAACGGGGACCGGGGAGCTGTTTTTT
TRBV16	-	TRBJ1-1	13	-	CASSQFLTTEAFF	TGTGCCAGCAGCCAATTCCTAACCACTGAAGCTTTCTTT
TRBV4-3	-	TRBJ1-5	14	-	CASSPADSNQPQHF	TGCGCCAGCAGCCCGGCGGATAGCAATCAGCCCCAGCATTTT
TRBV6-6	TRBD1	TRBJ2-2	14	-	CASRGQGSTGELFF	TGTGCCAGCCGGGGACAGGGGAGCACCGGGGAGCTGTTTTTT
TRBV30	TRBD1	TRBJ1-1	15	-	CAWSLRQGRRPEAFF	TGTGCCTGGAGCTTACGACAGGGGAGGAGGCCTGAAGCTTTCTTT
TRBV10-3	-	TRBJ2-4	14	-	CATQGSGAKNIQYF	TGTGCCACCCAAGGGAGCGGAGCCAAAAACATTCAGTACTTC
TRBV7-6	-	TRBJ2-7	14	once	CASSLAGGGYEQYF	TGTGCCAGCAGCTTAGCGGGAGGGGGATACGAGCAGTACTTC
TRBV9	TRBD2	TRBJ2-2	14	-	CASSGGGGSGELFF	TGTGCCAGCAGCGGCGGCGGGGGGTCCGGGGAGCTGTTTTTT
TRBV19	-	TRBJ2-7	14	-	CASKSQGWSYEQYF	TGTGCCAGTAAGTCGCAGGGATGGTCCTACGAGCAGTACTTC
TRBV7-2	-	TRBJ2-5	15	-	CASSLVRTDQETQYF	TGTGCCAGCAGCTTAGTAAGGACAGACCAAGAGACCCAGTACTTC
TRBV21-1	-	TRBJ2-1	13	-	CASSTTGNNEQFF	TGTGCCAGCAGCACTACGGGAAACAATGAGCAGTTCTTC
TRBV15	TRBD2	TRBJ2-6	17	-	CATSSRGGGVGANVLTF	TGTGCCACCAGCAGCCGAGGCGGGGGGGTTGGGGCCAACGTCCTGACTTTC
TRBV11-2	TRBD1	TRBJ2-2	17	-	CASSGRRGQGARGELFF	TGTGCCAGCAGCGGACGGAGAGGACAGGGGGCACGAGGGGAGCTGTTTTTT
TRBV2	TRBD1	TRBJ2-7	15	-	CASSITDRVSYEQYF	TGTGCCAGTAGTATTACAGACAGGGTATCCTACGAGCAGTACTTC
TRBV5-1	-	TRBJ1-1	16	-	CASSLRGQGSNTEAFF	TGCGCCAGCAGCTTGAGGGGCCAGGGTTCGAACACTGAAGCTTTCTTT
TRBV5-1	-	TRBJ2-1	15	once	CASSPVDRRNNEQFF	TGCGCCAGCAGCCCGGTCGACAGGAGAAACAATGAGCAGTTCTTC
TRBV7-8	TRBD1	TRBJ1-2	17	-	CASSLGPPGQSNYGYTF	TGTGCCAGCAGCTTAGGCCCACCGGGACAGAGTAACTATGGCTACACCTTC
TRBV27	-	TRBJ2-7	16	-	CASSPSLGPLGYEQYF	TGTGCCAGCAGTCCCAGCCTGGGCCCCTTAGGCTACGAGCAGTACTTC
TRBV7-2	-	TRBJ2-3	17	-	CASSFRPASGLADTQYF	TGTGCCAGCAGCTTCCGACCCGCAAGCGGGTTGGCAGATACGCAGTATTTT
TRBV27	TRBD1	TRBJ1-4	16	-	CASKVGQMATNEKLFF	TGTGCCAGCAAGGTGGGACAGATGGCAACTAATGAAAAACTGTTTTTT
TRBV28	-	TRBJ1-1	13	once	CASTFGVGGEAFF	TGTGCCAGCACCTTCGGGGTGGGGGGTGAAGCTTTCTTT
TRBV7-9	TRBD1	TRBJ1-2	16	-	CASSPRDRGLEDRYTF	TGTGCCAGCAGTCCGCGGGACAGGGGGCTTGAAGATCGCTACACCTTC
TRBV28	TRBD1	TRBJ2-7	15	-	CASSFPRQGAYEQYF	TGTGCCAGCAGTTTCCCTCGACAGGGGGCTTACGAGCAGTACTTC
TRBV7-9	-	TRBJ2-7	13	-	CASSPEWDNEQYF	TGTGCCAGCAGCCCCGAGTGGGACAACGAGCAGTACTTC
TRBV23-1	TRBD1	TRBJ2-7	19	-	CASSQSVGGTGGRGHEQYF	TGCGCCAGCAGTCAATCTGTTGGGGGGACAGGGGGCCGCGGGCACGAGCAGTACTTC
TRBV7-8	-	TRBJ2-7	14	-	CASSLAQGPYEQYF	TGTGCCAGCAGCTTAGCGCAGGGGCCCTACGAGCAGTACTTC
TRBV2	-	TRBJ2-3	14	-	CASLTRTTGDTQYF	TGTGCCAGCCTAACACGAACGACGGGAGATACGCAGTATTTT
TRBV6-5	-	TRBJ1-2	14	-	CASSYSLDGEGYTF	TGTGCCAGCAGTTACTCTCTTGACGGGGAAGGCTACACCTTC
TRBV7-6	TRBD1	TRBJ2-2	17	-	CASSTKTGGSDTGELFF	TGTGCCAGCAGCACGAAGACAGGGGGCTCCGACACCGGGGAGCTGTTTTTT
TRBV6-4	-	TRBJ2-1	13	-	CASSDSMGTPLFF	TGTGCCAGCAGTGACTCGATGGGGACACCGCTATTCTTC
TRBV7-3	-	TRBJ2-1	14	-	CASSPTSTHNEQFF	TGTGCCAGCAGCCCTACTAGCACTCACAATGAGCAGTTCTTC
TRBV6-5	-	TRBJ2-2	14	-	CASSYSRGTGELFF	TGTGCCAGCAGTTACTCCCGCGGCACCGGGGAGCTGTTTTTT
TRBV6-6	TRBD1	TRBJ2-1	14	-	CASSTGSRTGEQFF	TGTGCCAGCAGTACGGGCAGCAGGACAGGAGAGCAGTTCTTC
TRBV11-1	-	TRBJ1-1	14	-	CASSYLRGDTEAFF	TGTGCCAGCAGCTACTTAAGAGGCGACACTGAAGCTTTCTTT
TRBV13	-	TRBJ1-2	14	-	CASSQRGGNYGYTF	TGTGCCAGCAGCCAGCGCGGAGGCAACTATGGCTACACCTTC
TRBV6-5	TRBD2	TRBJ2-5	15	-	CASKKPGLALETQYF	TGTGCCAGCAAAAAACCGGGACTAGCGTTAGAGACCCAGTACTTC
TRBV18	-	TRBJ1-2	15	-	CASSPRSGASYGYTF	TGTGCCAGCTCACCACGGTCAGGGGCGAGCTATGGCTACACCTTC
TRBV7-7	TRBD2	TRBJ2-3	15	few	CASSLAFGGASTQYF	TGTGCTAGCAGCTTAGCGTTCGGGGGGGCCTCTACGCAGTATTTT
TRBV18	-	TRBJ2-5	14	-	CASSQRTAQFLPHF	TGTGCCAGCTCACAAAGGACAGCCCAATTTCTCCCACACTTC
TRBV28	-	TRBJ2-7	16	-	CASSTLVDSGNYERYF	TGTGCCAGCAGTACTCTTGTGGATAGCGGAAACTACGAGCGGTACTTC